This T cell receptor (beta chain) originates from a study of blood T cells in healthy people across ages. Across the whole study: Template switching recovered approximately one barcoded beta molecule for every two T cells.

Study-wide results and caveats: Getting older went along with TCR beta diversity per million T cells dropping roughly linearly.

This clonotype occurred a few times. What it recognizes is unknown. A second PCR of about 6 to 11 cycles used a sample-barcoded 5' primer and a J-beta primer mix. The template-switch adaptor was a 5' adaptor with 12 random nucleotides. It tagged each cDNA molecule. From the 5' RACE reads, TCRdb called clonotypes with MiXCR, one entry per CDR3 protein. The sample includes 600,000 or so distinct CDR3 sequences, 47% seen only once; the top ten take around 25%. Germline V gives CDR1 MNHEY, CDR2 SVGAGI. The CDR3 extends over 15 amino acids. V was pared by 5 bases and J by 3 bases, with 6 bases of the junction left unmatched.

Sequencing was done on a sample of blood. The source of this sequence is a man older than 75 in good health. This chain connects TRBV6-5 to TRBJ2-3; 9 nucleotides match TRBD2. CDR3 nucleotide sequence: TGTGCCAGCAGTACGGGACTAGCTGGGACAGATACGCAGTATTTT. It specifies CASSTGLAGTDTQYF.